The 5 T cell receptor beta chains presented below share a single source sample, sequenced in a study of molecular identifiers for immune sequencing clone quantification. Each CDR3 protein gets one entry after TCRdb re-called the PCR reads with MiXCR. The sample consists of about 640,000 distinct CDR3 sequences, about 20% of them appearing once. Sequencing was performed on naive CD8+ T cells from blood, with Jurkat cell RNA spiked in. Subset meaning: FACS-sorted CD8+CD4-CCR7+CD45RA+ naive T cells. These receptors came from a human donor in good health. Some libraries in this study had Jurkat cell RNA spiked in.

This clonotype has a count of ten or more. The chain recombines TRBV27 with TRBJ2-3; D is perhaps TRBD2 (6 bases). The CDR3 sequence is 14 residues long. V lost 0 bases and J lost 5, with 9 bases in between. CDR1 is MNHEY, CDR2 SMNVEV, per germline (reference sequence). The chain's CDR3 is CASSLSGGQDTQYF. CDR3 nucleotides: TGTGCCAGCAGTTTATCCGGAGGGCAAGATACGCAGTATTTT.

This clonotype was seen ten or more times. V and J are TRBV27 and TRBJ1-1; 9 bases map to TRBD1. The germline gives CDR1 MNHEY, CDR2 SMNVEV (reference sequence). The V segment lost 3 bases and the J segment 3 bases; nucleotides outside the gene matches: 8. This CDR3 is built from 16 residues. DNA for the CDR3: TGTGCCAGCAGTTTGCAGGGACAGGGCTTTCACACTGAAGCTTTCTTT. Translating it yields CASSLQGQGFHTEAFF.

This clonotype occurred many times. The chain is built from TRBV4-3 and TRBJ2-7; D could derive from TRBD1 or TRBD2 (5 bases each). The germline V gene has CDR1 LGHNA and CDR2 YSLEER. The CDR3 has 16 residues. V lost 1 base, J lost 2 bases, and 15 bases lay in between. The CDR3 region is CASSQGLGQGPYEQYF. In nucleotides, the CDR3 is TGCGCCAGCAGCCAAGGGCTGGGCCAGGGACCCTACGAGCAGTACTTC.

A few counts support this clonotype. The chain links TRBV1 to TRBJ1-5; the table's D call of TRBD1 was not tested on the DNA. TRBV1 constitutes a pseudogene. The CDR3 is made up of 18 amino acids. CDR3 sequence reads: CTSSQDIGRQAHNQPQHF. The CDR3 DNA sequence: TGCACCAGCAGCCAAGATATTGGGAGACAGGCCCACAATCAGCCCCAGCATTTT.

The CDR3 nucleotides read TGTGCCAGCAGTATCTCCTACAGGGGGCAAGAGACCCAGTACTTC. The encoded protein is CASSISYRGQETQYF. The chain joins TRBV27 to TRBJ2-5; 8 bases are shared with TRBD1. The V segment lost 5 bases and the J segment 2 bases; nucleotides outside the gene matches: 7. CDR3 size: 15 residues. CDR1 MNHEY and CDR2 SMNVEV come from the germline V gene (reference sequence).